Listed here is a single TCR beta chain. These data belong to a study of shared clonotypes between healthy human individuals. Clones were sequenced by immunoSEQ multiplex PCR, and TCRdb holds only the in-frame ones, with some missing. Here the sample spans around 2.1 million clones, approximately 96% being singletons. The source of this sequence is a man aged 18 to 29 in good health. Sequencing was done on a sample of naive CD4+ T cells sorted from blood. Subset here: CD45RA+ positively selected.

The CDR3 reads CASSLLPGLGNQPQHF. The CDR3 coding sequence is TGTGCCAGCAGCCTTCTACCAGGGCTTGGCAATCAGCCCCAGCATTTT. The V gene is TRBV11-2, the J gene TRBJ1-5; perhaps TRBD1 as D (5 bases). The CDR3 length is 16 residues. The germline gives CDR1 SGHAT, CDR2 FQNNGV. The V gene lost 5 bases and the J gene lost 2 bases, with 16 bases spanning the gap. Full variable domain (missing parts from reference TRBV11-2 and TRBJ1-5): EAGVAQSPRYKIIEKRQSVAFWCNPISGHATLYWYQQILGQGPKLLIQFQNNGVVDDSQLPKDRFSAERLKGVDSTLKIQPAKLEDSAVYLCASSLLPGLGNQPQHFGDGTRLSIL.